A single sample gave rise to the 31 T cell receptor beta chains below, sequenced in a study of cytotoxic CD8 clonotypes in ibrutinib-treated CLL. Some clones are missing from TCRdb's copy, which holds only in-frame ones; the method was immunoSEQ multiplex PCR. The data show some 150,000 clones, with around three quarters seen just once and about 13% held by the top ten. This specimen was PBMCs, taken after 12 months of ibrutinib treatment. Every receptor here comes from a human donor with chronic lymphocytic leukemia.

A note on this clone: The junction departs from germline at one end; a sequencing error may be responsible. The rearrangement links TRBV25-1 to TRBJ2-1; no reliable D call. The length of the CDR3 is 11 residues. Per the germline V gene, CDR1 is MGHDK and CDR2 is SYGVNS. This CDR3 is CASREYNEQFF. CDR3 coding DNA: TGTGCCAGCAGGGAATACAATGAGCAGTTCTTC. Full variable domain (missing parts from reference TRBV25-1 and TRBJ2-1): EADIYQTPRYLVIGTGKKITLECSQTMGHDKMYWYQQDPGMELHLIHYSYGVNSTEKGDLSSESTVSRIRTEHFPLTLESARPSHTSQYLCASREYNEQFFGPGTRLTVL.

The rearrangement links TRBV20-1 to TRBJ2-1, with D hard to call. The germline gives CDR1 DFQATT, CDR2 SNEGSKA (reference sequence). The CDR3 has 10 residues. V was clipped by 6 bases and J by 9 bases, with 9 bases between them. Here the CDR3 reads CSATRGEQFF. The DNA for the CDR3 is TGCAGTGCCACGCGAGGTGAGCAGTTCTTC.

This rearrangement joins TRBV15 to TRBJ2-1, with 11 bases lining up with TRBD2. V lost 0 bases, J lost 9 bases, and 10 bases stayed unmatched. This CDR3 region has 17 residues. CDR1 LNHNV and CDR2 YYDKDF come from the germline V gene (reference sequence). DNA of the CDR3: TGTGCCACCAGCAGAGAACTCCTAGCGGGAGGAGTTATTGAGCAGTTCTTC. Translated: CATSRELLAGGVIEQFF.

The chain uses TRBV4-2 and TRBJ2-6; D is ambiguous. The CDR3 spans 14 residues. Trimming stripped 4 bases from V and 2 bases from J, with 6 bases between. Germline-derived CDR1 and CDR2 are LGHNA and YNFKEQ. The CDR3 bases are TGTGCCAGCAGCCCAGTACCTGGGGCCAACGTCCTGACTTTC. Amino acid sequence: CASSPVPGANVLTF.

The rearrangement joins TRBV7-9 to TRBJ1-4; D is ambiguous. CDR3 size: 15 residues. Deletions cut 5 bases from V and 5 bases from J, with 15 bases between. CDR1 is SEHNR and CDR2 is FQNEAQ in the germline V gene (reference sequence). The CDR3 DNA reads TGTGCCAGCAGCCAGCCGGGATTCGGGAATGAAAAACTGTTTTTT. Amino acid sequence: CASSQPGFGNEKLFF.

This chain connects TRBV5-1 to TRBJ2-5; D is possibly TRBD1 or TRBD2 (5 bases each). The ends were cut back, 1 base at V and 3 bases at J, with 16 bases in the middle. Germline CDR1 and CDR2: SGHRS and YFSETQ. This CDR3 has 16 amino acids. The CDR3 sequence: CASSLRLAGAKETQYF. CDR3 in DNA: TGCGCCAGCAGCTTGAGATTGGCCGGGGCTAAAGAGACCCAGTACTTC.

The V call is TRBV2, the J call TRBJ2-7; a weak D match, TRBD2 (6 bases). Germline V gives CDR1 SNHLY, CDR2 FYNNEI. This CDR3 is 13 amino acids long. With 4 bases removed from V and 2 bases from J, the gap between germline ends came to 9 bases. CDR3 region: CASSVGGPYEQYF. The CDR3 DNA is TGTGCCAGCAGTGTCGGAGGGCCCTACGAGCAGTACTTC.

V and J are TRBV7-8 and TRBJ2-7, with a possible D match to TRBD1 (6 bases). The CDR3 contains 15 residues. V lost 1 base and J 3 bases, leaving 13 bases between the germline ends. Per the germline V gene, CDR1 is SGHVS and CDR2 is FQNEAQ. CDR3 in amino acids: CASSLDRAPIYEQYF. The CDR3 DNA sequence: TGTGCCAGCAGCTTAGACAGGGCTCCTATCTACGAGCAGTACTTC.

The rearrangement joins TRBV7-8 to TRBJ2-1; 10 nucleotides match TRBD2. Germline-derived CDR1 and CDR2 are SGHVS and FQNEAQ. V lost 1 base to trimming and J lost 5 bases; unmatched junction nucleotides: 8. The CDR3 sequence is 17 residues long. The CDR3 protein is CASSLGPGLAKHNEQFF. In nucleotides, the CDR3 is TGTGCCAGCAGCTTAGGACCGGGACTAGCGAAACACAATGAGCAGTTCTTC.

This chain connects TRBV30 to TRBJ2-5; D unresolved. Germline values: CDR1 GTSNPN, CDR2 SVGIG (reference sequence). The CDR3 has 11 residues. V lost 0 bases, J lost 5 bases, and 4 bases lay in between. The CDR3 region is CAWSVRETQYF. The CDR3 DNA is TGTGCCTGGAGTGTTCGGGAGACCCAGTACTTC.

CDR3 DNA sequence: TGTGCCAGCAGCGTAGGGACTAGCGGGAGGACCTACGAGCAGTACTTC. It yields the protein CASSVGTSGRTYEQYF. J is TRBJ2-7 and V is TRBV9; 14 bases line up with TRBD2. V shed 0 bases, J shed 2 bases, and the junction held 1 base outside the gene matches. This CDR3 is built from 16 residues. CDR1 is SGDLS, CDR2 YYNGEE, per germline.

The V and J genes are TRBV19 and TRBJ1-5; D is uncertain. V lost 6 bases and J 11 bases, leaving 20 bases between the germline ends. The CDR3 totals 14 residues. Germline V gene lookup returns CDR1 LNHDA and CDR2 SQIVND (reference sequence). As DNA, the CDR3 is TGTGCCAGTAGCCGGGCCCTAGTGGGTAGGGCCCAGCATTTT. Translating gives CASSRALVGRAQHF.

This chain joins TRBV19 and TRBJ1-1; tentatively, D is TRBD1 (5 bases). Trimming left V 7 bases short and J 11 bases short, with 17 bases between. The germline CDR1 and CDR2 sequences are LNHDA and SQIVND (reference sequence). There are 12 residues in the CDR3. The CDR3: CASTRDGGGAFF. The CDR3 DNA follows: TGTGCCAGTACTCGGGACGGCGGTGGGGCTTTCTTT.

This clone was counted once. The chain recombines TRBV19 with TRBJ2-3; TRBD2 agrees at 9 bases. Germline trimming cut 6 bases from V and 5 bases from J; bases unmatched to any gene: 9. The CDR3 is made up of 15 amino acids. Germline V gene lookup returns CDR1 LNHDA and CDR2 SQIVND (reference sequence). The CDR3 DNA reads TGTGCCAGTAGAAGATCAGCGGGAGGTGGAGATACGCAGTATTTT. It translates to CASRRSAGGGDTQYF.

The count of this clone is one. The chain employs TRBV7-6 and TRBJ1-2; no clear D. V was shortened by 1 base and J by 2 bases, with 11 bases between the two germline ends. The CDR3 contains 15 residues. Looked up from germline, CDR1 is SGHVS and CDR2 is FNYEAQ. DNA for the CDR3: TGTGCCAGCAGCTTAGGGACCGCCGGAAACTATGGCTACACCTTC. Amino acids: CASSLGTAGNYGYTF.

V is TRBV9 and J is TRBJ2-3, with D hard to call. Germline values: CDR1 SGDLS, CDR2 YYNGEE. V was cut by 2 bases and J by 2 bases, with 21 bases left in between. CDR3 length equals 18 residues. As DNA, the CDR3 is TGTGCCAGCAGCGTGGCCCTGGGTTCCCAAACCGTCACAGATACGCAGTATTTT. This gives the protein CASSVALGSQTVTDTQYF.

The chain combines TRBV29-1 with TRBJ2-1; 12 bases match TRBD2. CDR1 is SQVTM and CDR2 is ANQGSEA in the germline V gene. V was pared by 4 bases and J by 6 bases, with 7 bases of the junction left unmatched. This CDR3 is 15 amino acids long. The CDR3 spells CSVVPTSGSPNEQFF. In DNA, the CDR3 is TGCAGCGTTGTGCCGACTAGCGGGAGCCCCAATGAGCAGTTCTTC.

The chain uses TRBV2 and TRBJ2-3; D may correspond to TRBD1 or TRBD2 (6 bases each). The CDR3 has 14 residues. Trimming left V 7 bases short and J 0 bases short, with 11 bases between. Germline assignment: CDR1 SNHLY and CDR2 FYNNEI. CDR3 loop: CASKGGASTDTQYF. The CDR3 DNA reads as TGTGCCAGCAAGGGGGGTGCGAGCACAGATACGCAGTATTTT.

This rearrangement joins TRBV6-5 to TRBJ1-5; 7 positions agree with TRBD1. Germline V gene sequence: CDR1 MNHEY, CDR2 SVGAGI. The CDR3 runs to 13 residues. With 6 bases clipped from V and 6 bases from J, the junction kept 5 bases outside the gene matches. CDR3: CASSRDSTQPQHF. The CDR3 region has the DNA TGTGCCAGCAGCCGGGACAGTACTCAGCCCCAGCATTTT.

The CDR3 sequence: CASSESHEQYF. CDR3 nucleotide sequence: TGTGCCAGCAGTGAAAGCCACGAGCAGTACTTC. V and J are TRBV2 and TRBJ2-7; D remains unclear. V lost 2 bases to trimming and J lost 5 bases, with 4 bases between them. This CDR3 contains 11 residues. Germline V gene sequence: CDR1 SNHLY, CDR2 FYNNEI. Together with reference TRBV2 and TRBJ2-7, the CDR3 gives the full variable domain: EPEVTQTPSHQVTQMGQEVILRCVPISNHLYFYWYRQILGQKVEFLVSFYNNEISEKSEIFDDQFSVERPDGSNFTLKIRSTKLEDSAMYFCASSESHEQYFGPGTRLTVT.

The V gene is TRBV6-5, the J gene TRBJ2-7, with D perhaps assigned TRBD1 or TRBD2 (5 bases each). Germline loops: CDR1 MNHEY, CDR2 SVGAGI. This CDR3 spans 13 amino acids. Between the trimmed V and J ends, which lost 6 bases and 3 bases, there was a span of 12 bases. The CDR3 is CASSRVRGYEQYF. CDR3 coding DNA: TGTGCCAGCAGCCGCGTGAGGGGCTACGAGCAGTACTTC.

This clone has a handful of counts. The rearrangement joins TRBV18 to TRBJ2-3; D uncertain. The germline V gene encodes CDR1 KGHSH and CDR2 LQKENI. Trimming shortened V by 2 bases and J by 1 base, and 7 bases separated the two germline ends. This CDR3 region has 14 residues. The CDR3 protein is CASSPASGTDTQYF. The DNA of the CDR3 is TGTGCCAGCTCACCAGCCTCCGGCACAGATACGCAGTATTTT.

The CDR3 bases are TGTGCCAGCAGCCCGAGGATCTACTTTGGTGAGCAGTTCTTC. It translates to CASSPRIYFGEQFF. The rearrangement uses TRBV7-2 and TRBJ2-1, with D uncertain. The V and J ends lost 5 bases and 9 bases respectively, with 17 bases between them. Germline V CDR1 and CDR2: SGHTA, FQGNSA. CDR3 length: 14 residues.

This sequence joins TRBV6-1 and TRBJ1-5, with D perhaps TRBD1 (5 bases). Germline lookup yields CDR1 MNHNS and CDR2 SASEGT. V was clipped by 7 bases and J by 5 bases, with 9 bases between them. The CDR3 length is 12 residues. The DNA of the CDR3 is TGTGCCAGCACAGACAGTCATCAGCCCCAGCATTTT. Protein sequence: CASTDSHQPQHF.

The chain links TRBV7-2 to TRBJ1-5; D unclear. Germline values: CDR1 SGHTA, CDR2 FQGNSA. Trimming removed 2 bases from V and 5 bases from J, with 16 bases in between. The CDR3 covers 16 residues. The CDR3 sequence: CASSLLGSRSYQPQHF. The CDR3 region has the DNA TGTGCCAGCAGCTTATTGGGATCCCGGTCGTATCAGCCCCAGCATTTT.

This chain links TRBV11-2 with TRBJ2-2; unclear D gene. V was pared by 1 base and J by 5 bases, with 11 bases between. Germline CDR1 SGHAT, CDR2 FQNNGV. The CDR3 sequence is 15 residues long. In nucleotides, the CDR3 is TGTGCCAGCAGCTTAGCATCTCTGGGGACCGGGGAGCTGTTTTTT. It codes for CASSLASLGTGELFF.

This rearrangement joins TRBV6-5 to TRBJ1-2, with 9 bases fitting TRBD1. CDR3 size: 13 residues. CDR1 MNHEY and CDR2 SVGAGI come from the germline V gene. The V gene end was trimmed by 6 bases and the J gene end by 5 bases; junction bases not matched to a gene: 4. The CDR3 spells CASRGTGIYGYTF. CDR3 sequence (DNA): TGTGCCAGCAGGGGGACAGGGATTTATGGCTACACCTTC.

This clone was picked up one time. The genes are TRBV5-4 and TRBJ2-2, with TRBD2 identical over 15 bases. The V segment lost 4 bases and the J segment 5 bases; nucleotides outside the gene matches: 9. This CDR3 comprises 18 residues. Germline V gene sequence: CDR1 SGHNT, CDR2 YYREEE (reference sequence). In DNA form, the CDR3 reads TGTGCCAGCAGCCGGGGACTAGCGGGAGGTGGTGGTACCGGGGAGCTGTTTTTT. Amino acids: CASSRGLAGGGGTGELFF.

This clone was detected only a few times. The J gene is TRBJ1-2, the V gene TRBV28; 9 bases line up with TRBD1. This CDR3 comprises 13 residues. Trimming took 6 bases from V and 4 from J; bases not matched to a gene: 3. The V gene's germline CDR1 is MDHEN and CDR2 SYDVKM. In DNA, the CDR3 is TGTGCCAGCAGAAGGACAGGGGCCTATGGCTACACCTTC. This encodes CASRRTGAYGYTF.

The V call is TRBV25-1, the J call TRBJ2-1, with D perhaps being TRBD1 or TRBD2 (6 bases each). The CDR3 has 15 amino acids. The V gene's germline CDR1 is MGHDK and CDR2 SYGVNS. With 5 bases removed from V and 8 bases from J, the gap between germline ends came to 19 bases. The chain's CDR3 is CASSRFRKRGHEQFF. The CDR3 DNA follows: TGTGCCAGCAGTCGATTCCGGAAACGGGGGCATGAGCAGTTCTTC.

The rearrangement links TRBV28 to TRBJ1-2; TRBD1 agrees at 10 bases. Per the germline V gene, CDR1 is MDHEN and CDR2 is SYDVKM. V was clipped by 4 bases and J by 4 bases; unmatched bases: 9. CDR3 length equals 16 residues. CDR3 nucleotides: TGTGCCAGCAGTTCTCCCGGGACAGGGGAAATCTATGGCTACACCTTC. Translation: CASSSPGTGEIYGYTF.